The subject of this entry is one TCR beta chain. Looked up from germline, CDR1 is SGHTA and CDR2 is FQGTGA. CDR3 length: 15 amino acids. Deletions cut 2 bases from V and 3 bases from J, with 13 bases between. The sample originates from a study of T cells in Graves' hyperthyroidism and ophthalmopathy. Patients between 18 and 65 years old had hyperthyroidism, newly diagnosed and lasting under 2 months. TCR beta CDR3 regions were amplified from RNA. With the HTBI primer set, the TCR CDR3 went through a first round of RT-PCR. TCRdb recomputed calls from the multiplex PCR reads with MiXCR, one row per CDR3 protein. This sample yields about 840,000 distinct CDR3 sequences, of which 35% to 45% are seen a single time; about 8.9% belongs to the top ten.

The chain combines TRBV7-3 with TRBJ1-1; D might be TRBD1 (6 bases). Sample: blood. The source is a man aged 18 to 35 with Graves' hyperthyroidism. CDR3 nucleotides: TGTGCCAGCAGCTTAGGGGGGACAAGCTACACTGAAGCTTTCTTT. Translating gives CASSLGGTSYTEAFF.